Detailed here is one TCR beta chain. Germline V CDR1 and CDR2: SGDLS, YYNGEE. This CDR3 contains 15 residues. V was pared by 0 bases and J by 5 bases, with 3 bases of the junction left unmatched. This entry comes from a study of blood T cell repertoires in COVID-19. Study context: COVID-19 samples from acute and convalescent phases originated in the United States, Italy and Spain. From T cells, B-cell-depleted T cells, or PBMCs came the material, which was cDNA or gDNA.

Authors' methods: Estimation of nucleated cell counts relied on the amplification of reference gene primers. Libraries were prepared by immunoSEQ multiplex PCR; TCRdb keeps only in-frame clonotypes and omits some of them. V, J and clone size derive from that table, while D and trimming were established from the DNA sequence. The data contain about 94,000 clones, approximately 87% of them singletons. The receptor comes from a human donor with acute or convalescent COVID-19. The donor label of this sample is uncertain. The sequenced sample consisted of peripheral blood. The chain uses TRBV9 and TRBJ2-2; 8 nucleotides match TRBD1. The CDR3 region has the DNA TGTGCCAGCAGCGTAGCAGGGGGCGTAACCGGGGAGCTGTTTTTT. This sequence encodes CASSVAGGVTGELFF.